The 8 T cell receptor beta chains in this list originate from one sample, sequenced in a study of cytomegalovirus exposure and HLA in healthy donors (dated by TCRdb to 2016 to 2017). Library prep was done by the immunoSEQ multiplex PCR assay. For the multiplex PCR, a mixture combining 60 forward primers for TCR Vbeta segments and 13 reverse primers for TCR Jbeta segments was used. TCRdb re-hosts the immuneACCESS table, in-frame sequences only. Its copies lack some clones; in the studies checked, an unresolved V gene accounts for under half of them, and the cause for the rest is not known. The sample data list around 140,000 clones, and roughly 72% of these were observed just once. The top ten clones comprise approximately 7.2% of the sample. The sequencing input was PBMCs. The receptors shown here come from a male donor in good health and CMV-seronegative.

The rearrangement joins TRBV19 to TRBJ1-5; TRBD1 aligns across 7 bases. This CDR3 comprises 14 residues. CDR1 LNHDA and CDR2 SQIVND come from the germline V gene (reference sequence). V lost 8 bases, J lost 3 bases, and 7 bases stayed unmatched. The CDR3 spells CASSTGKSNQPQHF. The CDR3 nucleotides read TGTGCCAGTTCGACAGGGAAATCCAATCAGCCCCAGCATTTT.

CDR3 in DNA: TGTGCCAGCAGCTTAACGGGGGGGGACACTGAAGCTTTCTTT. It yields the protein CASSLTGGDTEAFF. V is TRBV7-2 and J is TRBJ1-1; D is perhaps TRBD1 (5 bases). CDR3 length equals 14 residues. Germline V gene lookup returns CDR1 SGHTA and CDR2 FQGNSA. Trimming left V 2 bases short and J 3 bases short, with 10 bases between.

The chain's CDR3 is CASSESGDSTDTQYF. The CDR3 DNA reads TGTGCCAGCAGCGAGAGCGGGGACAGCACAGATACGCAGTATTTT. The chain is built from TRBV9 and TRBJ2-3; 7 positions match TRBD2. The CDR3 runs to 15 residues. Germline CDR1 is SGDLS and CDR2 is YYNGEE. With 3 bases clipped from V and 0 bases from J, the junction kept 4 bases outside the gene matches.

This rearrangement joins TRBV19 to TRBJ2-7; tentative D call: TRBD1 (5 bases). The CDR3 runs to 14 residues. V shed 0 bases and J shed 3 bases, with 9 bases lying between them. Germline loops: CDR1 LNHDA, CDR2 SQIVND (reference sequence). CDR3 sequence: CASSIEDSLYEQYF. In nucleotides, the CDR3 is TGTGCCAGTAGTATAGAAGACAGCCTCTACGAGCAGTACTTC.

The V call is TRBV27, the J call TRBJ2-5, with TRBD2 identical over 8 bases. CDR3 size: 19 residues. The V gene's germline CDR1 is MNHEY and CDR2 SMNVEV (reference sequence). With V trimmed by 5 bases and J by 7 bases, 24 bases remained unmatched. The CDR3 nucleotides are TGTGCCAGCAGTAAAAGAGCCGACGGGGGGGCCTCGAGGGAGGGGACCCAGTACTTC. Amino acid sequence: CASSKRADGGASREGTQYF.

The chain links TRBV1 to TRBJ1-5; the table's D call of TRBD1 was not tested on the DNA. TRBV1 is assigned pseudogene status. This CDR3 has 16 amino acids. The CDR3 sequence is CTSSQGQGGSNQPQHF. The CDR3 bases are TGCACCAGCAGCCAGGGACAGGGTGGCAGTAATCAGCCCCAGCATTTT.

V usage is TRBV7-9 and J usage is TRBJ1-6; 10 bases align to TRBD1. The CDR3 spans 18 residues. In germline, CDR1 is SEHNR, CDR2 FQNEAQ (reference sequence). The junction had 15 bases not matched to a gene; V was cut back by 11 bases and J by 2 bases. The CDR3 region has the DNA TGTGCCTCGGGATGGGACAGGGGTCTACAAGCCTATAATTCACCCCTCCACTTT. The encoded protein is CASGWDRGLQAYNSPLHF. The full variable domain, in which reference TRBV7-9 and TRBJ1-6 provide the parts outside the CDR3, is DTGVSQNPRHKITKRGQNVTFRCDPISEHNRLYWYRQTLGQGPEFLTYFQNEAQLEKSRLLSDRFSAERPKGSFSTLEIQRTEQGDSAMYLCASGWDRGLQAYNSPLHFGNGTRLTVT.

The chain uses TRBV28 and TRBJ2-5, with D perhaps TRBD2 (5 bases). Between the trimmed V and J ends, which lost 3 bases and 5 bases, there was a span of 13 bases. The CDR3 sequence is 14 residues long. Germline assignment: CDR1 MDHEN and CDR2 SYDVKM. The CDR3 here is CASSFLTGMETQYF. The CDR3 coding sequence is TGTGCCAGCAGTTTCCTGACGGGGATGGAGACCCAGTACTTC.